The present entry profiles one T cell receptor beta chain with its context. The data belong to a study of blood T cell repertoires in COVID-19. Study context: Nucleic acid was either cDNA or gDNA, and it came from T cells, B-cell-depleted T cells, or PBMCs.

CDR3 size: 19 residues. V was cut by 4 bases and J by 1 base, with 24 bases left in between. CDR1 is KGHDR, CDR2 SFDVKD, per germline. As handled by the study authors: Reference gene primer amplification gave estimated nucleated cell counts. Assay used: immunoSEQ multiplex PCR; TCRdb lists only in-frame clones, some missing. The V and J calls and clone size are taken from that table; D and trimming were inferred from the DNA. Altogether 300,000 to 350,000 clones are present, around 89% being singletons, with the ten largest covering around 4.3%. The sequence was obtained from a woman aged 18 to 35 with acute COVID-19. The specimen sequenced was PBMCs or T cells enriched from blood (not recorded which). The chain has TRBV24-1 and TRBJ2-5; tentatively, D is TRBD2 (5 bases). The CDR3 bases are TGTGCCACCAGTGAACCCGGGAAGGTGACCGACACTATCCAAGAGACCCAGTACTTC. It is translated as CATSEPGKVTDTIQETQYF.